This T cell receptor (beta chain) was identified during a study of CD8+ T cells in alopecia areata. Reverse transcribed after extraction, RNA yielded cDNA as the sequencing template. Sequencing was performed with immunoSEQ multiplex PCR; in TCRdb, only in-frame clones are kept and a portion is missing. The sample shows 250,000 to 300,000 clones, 58% of them seen only once. Sample treatment: oral pan-JAK inhibitor, 5-10 mg twice daily. Looked up from germline, CDR1 is MGHDK and CDR2 is SYGVNS. V lost 4 bases, J lost 7 bases, and 6 bases stayed unmatched. The CDR3 is 15 amino acids. The sample consisted of CD4+ T cells sorted from blood, taken at week 24, from a patient treated with tofacitinib. J is TRBJ2-1 and V is TRBV25-1, with TRBD2 matching 11 bases. The TCR comes from a human donor with alopecia areata. For the CDR3, the DNA is TGTGCCAGCAGTGGCCCGGGACTAGCGGAGAATGAGCAGTTCTTC. It specifies CASSGPGLAENEQFF.